This T cell receptor (beta chain) is drawn from a study of graft-versus-host responses after intestinal transplantation. As for the study in general: Anti-thymocyte globulin induction, then tacrolimus and steroids for about 3 years, went to all recipients.

As to this clone: Its antigen is currently unknown.

The CDR3 has 13 residues. From germline, CDR1 is SNHLY and CDR2 FYNNEI. V gave up 8 bases and J gave up 2 bases; unmatched junction bases: 4. Study outcomes and limitations: The authors found GvH clones in recipient marrow, some appearing first in ileum or blood. Those patients showing graft-donor T cell macrochimerism displayed high graft-versus-host to host-versus-graft clonal ratios in allografts.

Profiled with immunoSEQ multiplex PCR; TCRdb holds only in-frame clones, not every one. The sample has tens of thousands of clones, about 90% seen once. The input for sequencing was PBMCs, taken approximately 300 days after intestinal transplant. The clonotype was recovered from a human patient who received an intestinal transplant, so some T cells may come from the graft donor. The chain carries TRBV2 and TRBJ2-3, with 7 bases identical to TRBD2. The CDR3 sequence is CASRGSSTDTQYF. The CDR3 region has the DNA TGTGCCAGCCGCGGGAGCTCCACAGATACGCAGTATTTT.